This T cell receptor beta chain was retrieved from a study of lymphopenia after photon versus proton radiotherapy. Study-wide results and limits: Proton therapy kept repertoires fairly stable, unlike photons, which gained effector/memory cells. Only patients who died were analyzed for survival; proton advantage is unproven. Post-nadir TCR diversity decline inversely tracked overall survival among those who died. Oligoclonal CD8+ Temra expansion after nadir drove photon patients' diversity drop.

Comment on this clone: Its specificity is not known. The junction shows a germline mismatch at one end, possibly a read error.

Here immunoSEQ multiplex PCR was the method, and the copy in TCRdb shows in-frame clones only, minus some. The data show approximately 65,000 clones, with around 90% seen just once and approximately 2.9% held by the top ten. Germline loops: CDR1 SSHAT, CDR2 FNYEAQ (reference sequence). The CDR3 contains 16 residues. The specimen was peripheral blood, collected from a patient treated with photon-based radiotherapy. The clonotype comes from a woman aged 65 to 85 with pancreatic cancer. The chain links TRBV7-7 to TRBJ2-5; no clear D gene. CDR3 protein: CASSLHPVLDQETQYF. The CDR3 DNA follows: TGTGCTAGCAGCTTACACCCCGTTTTGGACCAAGAGACCCAGTACTTC.